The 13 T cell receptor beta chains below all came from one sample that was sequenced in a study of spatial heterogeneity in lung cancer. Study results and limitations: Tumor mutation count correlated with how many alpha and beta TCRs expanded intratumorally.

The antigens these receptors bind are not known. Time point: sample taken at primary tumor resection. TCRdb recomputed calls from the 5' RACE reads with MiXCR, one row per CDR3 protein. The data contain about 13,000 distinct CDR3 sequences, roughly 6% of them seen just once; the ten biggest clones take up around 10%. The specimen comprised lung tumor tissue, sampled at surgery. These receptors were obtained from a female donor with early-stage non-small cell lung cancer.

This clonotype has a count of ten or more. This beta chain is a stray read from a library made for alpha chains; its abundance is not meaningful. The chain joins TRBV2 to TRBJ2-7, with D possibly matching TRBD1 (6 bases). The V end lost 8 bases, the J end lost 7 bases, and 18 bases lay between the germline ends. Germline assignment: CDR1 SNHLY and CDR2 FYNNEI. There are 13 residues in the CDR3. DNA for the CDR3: TGTGCCAGCGAGGGGGACCGATCTCGGGAGCAGTACTTC. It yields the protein CASEGDRSREQYF. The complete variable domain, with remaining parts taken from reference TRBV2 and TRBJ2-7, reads EPEVTQTPSHQVTQMGQEVILRCVPISNHLYFYWYRQILGQKVEFLVSFYNNEISEKSEIFDDQFSVERPDGSNFTLKIRSTKLEDSAMYFCASEGDRSREQYFGPGTRLTVT.

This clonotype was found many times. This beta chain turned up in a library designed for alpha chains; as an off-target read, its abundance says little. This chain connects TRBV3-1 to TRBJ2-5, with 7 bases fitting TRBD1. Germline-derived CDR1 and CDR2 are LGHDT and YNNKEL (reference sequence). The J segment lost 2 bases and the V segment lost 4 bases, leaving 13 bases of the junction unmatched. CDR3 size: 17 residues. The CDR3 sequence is CASSRGAGTVNQETQYF. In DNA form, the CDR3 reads TGTGCCAGCAGCCGTGGGGCCGGGACAGTCAATCAAGAGACCCAGTACTTC.

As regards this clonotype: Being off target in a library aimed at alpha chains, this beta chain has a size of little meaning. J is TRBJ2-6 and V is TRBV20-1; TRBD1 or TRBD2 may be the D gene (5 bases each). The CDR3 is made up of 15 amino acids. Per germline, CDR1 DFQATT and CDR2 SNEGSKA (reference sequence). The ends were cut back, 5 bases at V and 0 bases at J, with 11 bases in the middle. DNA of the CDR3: TGCAGTGCTCCGGGGCAAGCCTCTGGGGCCAACGTCCTGACTTTC. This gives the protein CSAPGQASGANVLTF.

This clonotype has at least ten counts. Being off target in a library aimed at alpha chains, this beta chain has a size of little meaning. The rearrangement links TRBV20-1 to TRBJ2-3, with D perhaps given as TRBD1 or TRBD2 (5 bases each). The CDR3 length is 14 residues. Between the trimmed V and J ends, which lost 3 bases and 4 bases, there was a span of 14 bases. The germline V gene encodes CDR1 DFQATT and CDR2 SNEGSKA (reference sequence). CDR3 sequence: CSARDRGSPDTQYF. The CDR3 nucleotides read TGCAGTGCTAGGGATCGGGGCAGCCCAGATACGCAGTATTTT.

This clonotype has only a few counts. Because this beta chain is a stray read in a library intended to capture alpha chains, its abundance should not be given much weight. The CDR3 DNA reads TGTGCCAGCAGCTTAGCAGGGGCGACGGTATCTGGGGCCAACGTCCTGACTTTC. It specifies CASSLAGATVSGANVLTF. V and J are TRBV11-2 and TRBJ2-6, with a possible D match to TRBD1 (6 bases). The CDR3 contains 18 residues. The V and J ends lost 1 base and 1 base respectively, with 14 bases between them. CDR1 and CDR2 (germline): SGHAT, FQNNGV.

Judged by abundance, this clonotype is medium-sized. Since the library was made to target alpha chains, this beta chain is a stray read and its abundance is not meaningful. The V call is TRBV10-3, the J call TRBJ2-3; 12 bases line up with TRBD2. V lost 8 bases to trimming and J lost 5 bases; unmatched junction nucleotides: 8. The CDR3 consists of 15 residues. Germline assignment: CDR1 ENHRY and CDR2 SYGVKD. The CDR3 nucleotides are TGTGCCATCCAAAGCCTAGCGGGGGGGCGAGATACGCAGTATTTT. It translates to CAIQSLAGGRDTQYF.

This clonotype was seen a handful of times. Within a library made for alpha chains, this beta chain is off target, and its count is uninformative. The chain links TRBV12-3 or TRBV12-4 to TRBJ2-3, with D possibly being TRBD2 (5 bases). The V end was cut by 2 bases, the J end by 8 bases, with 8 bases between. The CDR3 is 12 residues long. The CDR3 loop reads CASSLTSATQYF. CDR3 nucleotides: TGTGCCAGCAGTTTAACTAGTGCTACGCAGTATTTT.

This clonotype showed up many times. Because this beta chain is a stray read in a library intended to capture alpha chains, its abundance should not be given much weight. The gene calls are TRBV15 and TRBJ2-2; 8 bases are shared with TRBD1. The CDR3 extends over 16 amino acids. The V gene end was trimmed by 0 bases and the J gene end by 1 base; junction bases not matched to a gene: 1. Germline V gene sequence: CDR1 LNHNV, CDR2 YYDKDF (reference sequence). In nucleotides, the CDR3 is TGTGCCACCAGCAGAGAAGGGACAGGGAACACCGGGGAGCTGTTTTTT. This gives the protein CATSREGTGNTGELFF.

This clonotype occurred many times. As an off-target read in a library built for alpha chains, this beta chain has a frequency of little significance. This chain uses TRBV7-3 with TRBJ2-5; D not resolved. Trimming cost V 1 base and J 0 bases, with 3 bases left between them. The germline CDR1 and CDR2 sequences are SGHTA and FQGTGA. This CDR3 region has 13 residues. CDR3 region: CASSLSHQETQYF. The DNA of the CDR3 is TGTGCCAGCAGCTTAAGCCACCAAGAGACCCAGTACTTC. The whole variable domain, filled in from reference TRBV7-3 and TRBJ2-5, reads GAGVSQTPSNKVTEKGKYVELRCDPISGHTALYWYRQSLGQGPEFLIYFQGTGAADDSGLPNDRFFAVRPEGSVSTLKIQRTERGDSAVYLCASSLSHQETQYFGPGTRLLVL.

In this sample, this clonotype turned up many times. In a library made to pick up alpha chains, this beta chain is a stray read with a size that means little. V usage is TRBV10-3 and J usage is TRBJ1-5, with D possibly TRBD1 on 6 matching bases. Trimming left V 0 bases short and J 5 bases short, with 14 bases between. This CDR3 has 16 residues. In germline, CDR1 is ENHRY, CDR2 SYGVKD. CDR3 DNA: TGTGCCATCAGTGAGTCCGACAGGATCCTGCATCAGCCCCAGCATTTT. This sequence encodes CAISESDRILHQPQHF.

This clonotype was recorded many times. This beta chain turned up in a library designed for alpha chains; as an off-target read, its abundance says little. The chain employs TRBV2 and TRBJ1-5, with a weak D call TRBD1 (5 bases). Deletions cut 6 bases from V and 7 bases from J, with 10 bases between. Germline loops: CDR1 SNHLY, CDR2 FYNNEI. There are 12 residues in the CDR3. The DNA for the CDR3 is TGTGCCAGCAGCAAGCGGGGCCAGCCCCAGCATTTT. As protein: CASSKRGQPQHF.

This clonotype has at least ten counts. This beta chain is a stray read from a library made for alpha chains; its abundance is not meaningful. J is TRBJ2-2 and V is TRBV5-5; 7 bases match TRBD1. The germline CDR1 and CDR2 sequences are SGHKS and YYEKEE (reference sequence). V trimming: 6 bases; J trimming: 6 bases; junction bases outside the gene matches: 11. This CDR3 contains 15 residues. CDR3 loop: CASKDRVVAPGELFF. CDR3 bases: TGTGCCAGCAAAGACAGGGTGGTTGCGCCCGGGGAGCTGTTTTTT. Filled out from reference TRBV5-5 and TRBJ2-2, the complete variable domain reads DAGVTQSPTHLIKTRGQQVTLRCSPISGHKSVSWYQQVLGQGPQFIFQYYEKEERGRGNFPDRFSARQFPNYSSELNVNALLLGDSALYLCASKDRVVAPGELFFGEGSRLTVL.

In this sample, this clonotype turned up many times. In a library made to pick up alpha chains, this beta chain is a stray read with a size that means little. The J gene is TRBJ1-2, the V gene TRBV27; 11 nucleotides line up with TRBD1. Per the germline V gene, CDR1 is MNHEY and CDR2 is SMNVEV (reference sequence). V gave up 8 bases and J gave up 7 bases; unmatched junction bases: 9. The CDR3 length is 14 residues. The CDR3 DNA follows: TGTGCCAGCGTAAGGACAGGGGGCGCCTCTGGCTACACCTTC. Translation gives CASVRTGGASGYTF.